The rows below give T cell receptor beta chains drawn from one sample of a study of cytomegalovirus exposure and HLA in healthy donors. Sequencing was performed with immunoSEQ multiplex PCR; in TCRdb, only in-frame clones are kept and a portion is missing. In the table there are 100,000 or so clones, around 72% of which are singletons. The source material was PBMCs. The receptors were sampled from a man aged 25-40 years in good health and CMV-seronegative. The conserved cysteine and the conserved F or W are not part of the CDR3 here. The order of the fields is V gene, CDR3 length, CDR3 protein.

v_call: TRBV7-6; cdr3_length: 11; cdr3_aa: ASSADTNTEAF
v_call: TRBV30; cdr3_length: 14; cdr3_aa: AWGIKRGTSTDTQY
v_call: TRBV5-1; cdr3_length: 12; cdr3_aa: ASSLAEPTDTQY
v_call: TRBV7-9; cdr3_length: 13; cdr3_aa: ASSTQGLKGYGYT
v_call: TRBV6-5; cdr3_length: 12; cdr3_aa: ASSYSLAGDTQY
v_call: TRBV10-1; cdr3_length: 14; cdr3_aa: ASSEAGTGAADTQY
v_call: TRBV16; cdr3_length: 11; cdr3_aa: ASSQSRVETQY
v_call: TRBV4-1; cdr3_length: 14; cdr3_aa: ASSQVFGGRGGEAF
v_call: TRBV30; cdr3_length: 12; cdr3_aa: AWKEKGERDEQF
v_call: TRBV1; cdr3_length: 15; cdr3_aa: TSSQDDGGTRWETQY
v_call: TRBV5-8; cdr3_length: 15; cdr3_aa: ASSLVLASSYNSPLH
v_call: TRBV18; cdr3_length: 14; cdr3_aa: ASSPSVSSYNSPLH
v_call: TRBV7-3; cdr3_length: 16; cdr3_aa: ASSLIGTSGSGTDTQY
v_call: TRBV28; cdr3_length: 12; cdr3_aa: ASSLGPRNSPLH
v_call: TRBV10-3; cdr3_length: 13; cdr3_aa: AISELAGNDNEQF
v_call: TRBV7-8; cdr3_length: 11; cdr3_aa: ASSLDRTGPQH
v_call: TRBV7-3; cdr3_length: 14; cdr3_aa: ASSLNQRGNTGELF
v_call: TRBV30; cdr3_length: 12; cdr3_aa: ALTGTGSTDTQY
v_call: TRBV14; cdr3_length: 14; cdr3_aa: ASSPRGGRPNYGYT
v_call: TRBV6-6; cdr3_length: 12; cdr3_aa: ASSDTGARIEAF
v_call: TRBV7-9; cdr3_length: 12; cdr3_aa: ASRLTSGGDTQY
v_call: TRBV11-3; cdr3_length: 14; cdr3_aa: ASSLDGQGTYNEQF
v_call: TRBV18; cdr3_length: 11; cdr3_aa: ASSFTQGDTQY
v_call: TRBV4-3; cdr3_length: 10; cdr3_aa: ASSAQGGEQY
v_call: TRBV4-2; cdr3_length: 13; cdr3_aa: ASSQVGQGDEKLF
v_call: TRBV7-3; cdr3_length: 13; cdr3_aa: ASARGTANTGELF
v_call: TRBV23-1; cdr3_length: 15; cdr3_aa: ASSQSFRGTGIHEQY
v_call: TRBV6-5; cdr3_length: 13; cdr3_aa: ASSYSYRNTGELF
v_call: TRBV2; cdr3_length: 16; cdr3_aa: ASRDGLAGAWSTDTQY
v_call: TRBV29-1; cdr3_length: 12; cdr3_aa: SAPHWEGSDEQF
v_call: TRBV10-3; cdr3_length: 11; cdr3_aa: AIKRQGAEGYT
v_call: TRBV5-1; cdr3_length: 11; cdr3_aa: ASSLDSADTQY
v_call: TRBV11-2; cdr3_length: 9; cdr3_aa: ACARSDTQY
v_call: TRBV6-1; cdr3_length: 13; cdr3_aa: ASSDSGQALYEQY
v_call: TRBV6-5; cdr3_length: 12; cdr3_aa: ASRSQGRNSPLH
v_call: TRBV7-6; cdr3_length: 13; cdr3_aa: ASSLVTGGQETQY
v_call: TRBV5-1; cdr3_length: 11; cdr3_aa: ASRTGGDVGYT
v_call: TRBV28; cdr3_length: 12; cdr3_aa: AIEGARGNQPQH
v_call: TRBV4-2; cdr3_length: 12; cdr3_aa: ASSLPGLVYEQY